These 9 T cell receptor beta chains were all obtained from the same sample, sequenced in a study of T cells in narcolepsy. Sequenced by immunoSEQ multiplex PCR; TCRdb stores in-frame clones only, minus some. Of roughly 23,000 clones in the sample, approximately 82% are singletons; the top ten hold about 4.4%. Input material: memory (CD45RA-) CD4+ T cells from blood. These receptors were obtained from a human donor in good health.

This clone was counted between two and nine times. The chain has TRBV6-6 and TRBJ1-2; possibly TRBD1 for D (6 bases). The CDR3 is 14 residues long. The V gene lost 6 bases and the J gene lost 4 bases, with 15 bases spanning the gap. The V gene's germline CDR1 is MNHNY and CDR2 SVGAGI (reference sequence). CDR3 protein: CASSLEGGGYGYTF. Written as DNA, the CDR3 is TGTGCCAGCAGCCTTGAGGGGGGTGGCTATGGCTACACCTTC.

V and J are TRBV9 and TRBJ2-4; no clear D gene. V was cut by 3 bases and J by 0 bases, with 7 bases left in between. This CDR3 is built from 14 residues. Germline CDR1 is SGDLS and CDR2 is YYNGEE. The CDR3 sequence is CASSENPAKNIQYF. The CDR3 region has the DNA TGTGCCAGCAGCGAAAACCCAGCCAAAAACATTCAGTACTTC.

The rearrangement uses TRBV5-1 and TRBJ1-1, with D possibly matching TRBD1 (5 bases). This CDR3 is built from 18 residues. The ends were cut back, 4 bases at V and 3 bases at J, with 25 bases in the middle. The germline V gene encodes CDR1 SGHRS and CDR2 YFSETQ. The CDR3 DNA follows: TGCGCCAGCAGCAGACTTTCAATCGGGATGGGGCCCGACACTGAAGCTTTCTTT. Encoded protein: CASSRLSIGMGPDTEAFF.

The chain links TRBV5-1 to TRBJ2-5; maybe TRBD2 (5 bases). Deletions cut 7 bases from V and 2 bases from J, with 12 bases between. The CDR3 totals 13 residues. From germline, CDR1 is SGHRS and CDR2 YFSETQ. The CDR3 nucleotides are TGCGCCAGCGGCCGGGGAACACAAGAGACCCAGTACTTC. Its translation is CASGRGTQETQYF. The entire variable domain, with the rest obtained from reference TRBV5-1 and TRBJ2-5, is as follows: KAGVTQTPRYLIKTRGQQVTLSCSPISGHRSVSWYQQTPGQGLQFLFEYFSETQRNKGNFPGRFSGRQFSNSRSEMNVSTLELGDSALYLCASGRGTQETQYFGPGTRLLVL.

V and J are TRBV7-2 and TRBJ1-2, with 8 positions matching TRBD1. The CDR3 runs to 16 residues. Per the germline V gene, CDR1 is SGHTA and CDR2 is FQGNSA. V shed 5 bases and J 4 bases; nucleotides not matched to a gene: 12. CDR3 DNA sequence: TGTGCCAGCAGCCCAGGACCGACAGGGGAGACCTATGGCTACACCTTC. Translated: CASSPGPTGETYGYTF. The full variable domain, rest sourced from reference TRBV7-2 and TRBJ1-2, is GAGVSQSPSNKVTEKGKDVELRCDPISGHTALYWYRQSLGQGLEFLIYFQGNSAPDKSGLPSDRFSAERTGGSVSTLTIQRTQQEDSAVYLCASSPGPTGETYGYTFGSGTRLTVV.

This chain uses TRBV5-6 with TRBJ1-4; D remains unclear. The CDR3 totals 15 residues. Trimming took off 3 bases at V and 5 bases at J, with 14 bases between the two ends. Germline lookup yields CDR1 SGHDT and CDR2 YYEEEE. The CDR3: CASSSPGRTNEKLFF. The CDR3 DNA reads as TGTGCCAGCAGCTCCCCGGGCAGGACCAATGAAAAACTGTTTTTT.

The chain carries TRBV7-2 and TRBJ2-5; 7 bases agree with TRBD1. J lost 4 bases, V lost 5 bases, and 10 bases had no gene match. The CDR3 is 15 residues long. Germline V gene sequence: CDR1 SGHTA, CDR2 FQGNSA. CDR3 sequence (DNA): TGTGCCAGCAGCCCTAGACAGGGAAGAGGAGAGACCCAGTACTTC. Its translation: CASSPRQGRGETQYF.

This sequence joins TRBV4-2 and TRBJ2-7, with 10 bases aligning to TRBD2. CDR3 length: 15 amino acids. Trimming at V came to 2 bases and at J to 3 bases, leaving 4 bases not matched to a gene. Germline V CDR1 and CDR2: LGHNA, YNFKEQ. CDR3 sequence reads: CASSQPASGGYEQYF. CDR3 DNA sequence: TGTGCCAGCAGCCAACCGGCTAGCGGGGGCTACGAGCAGTACTTC.

This clone is termed medium-sized. The chain links TRBV6-1 to TRBJ2-7; 7 nucleotides match TRBD1. The CDR3 is made up of 14 amino acids. From germline, CDR1 is MNHNS and CDR2 SASEGT. The V segment lost 4 bases and the J segment 5 bases; nucleotides outside the gene matches: 8. CDR3 loop: CASSADRDHHEQYF. The DNA of the CDR3 is TGTGCCAGCAGTGCTGACAGGGACCACCACGAGCAGTACTTC.